This T cell receptor (beta chain) was profiled in a study of graft-versus-host responses after intestinal transplantation. Whole-study findings and limits: GvH clone levels peaked in circulation, and this peak was associated with early post-transplant HvG declines.

Comment on this clone: Its antigen remains unidentified.

Some clones are missing from TCRdb's copy, which holds only in-frame ones; the method was immunoSEQ multiplex PCR. Among more than 20,000 clones listed, 89% were seen once. This clonotype was sampled from a human patient who received an intestinal transplant, so some T cells may come from the graft donor. The sample consisted of PBMCs, taken around 65 days after intestinal transplantation.

DNA for the CDR3: TGTGCCAGTAGTATTTCCGCTGAAGCTTTCTTT. It codes for CASSISAEAFF. This chain joins TRBV19 and TRBJ1-1, with D uncertain. The V gene lost 3 bases and the J gene lost 6 bases, with 5 bases spanning the gap. CDR3 size: 11 residues. Germline V lookup: CDR1 LNHDA, CDR2 SQIVND (reference sequence).